This T cell receptor (beta chain) was captured in a study of T cell repertoires in cytomegalovirus infection. The wider study: Based on public TCR beta signatures, there were indications of CMV infection and of a matching HLA type.

Study-wide results and limits: HLA-C-restricted CMV clonotypes gave the most frequent clonotype in two of eight donors. The cumulative frequency of public TCR beta families identified carriers of CMV plus the relevant HLA.

TCRdb ran MiXCR on the reads and lists one entry per CDR3 protein. The top ten hold about 22% of the sample, which has fewer than 85,000 distinct CDR3 sequences, 3.5% to 4% seen once. This clonotype was counted ten times or more. Its specificity is not known. Germline V gene lookup returns CDR1 SGHTA and CDR2 FQGNSA. V lost 4 bases, J lost 2 bases, and 15 bases lay in between. The CDR3 has 15 residues. The J gene is TRBJ2-7, the V gene TRBV7-2; D possibly matches TRBD1 or TRBD2 (5 bases each). Sequences were obtained from PBMCs. The origin of this receptor is a human donor in good health (CMV status not recorded). Some clones in this sample may be carry-over from other donors' samples. CDR3 DNA sequence: TGTGCCAGCAGCTGGCCGGGACGAGGAACCTACGAGCAGTACTTC. This gives the protein CASSWPGRGTYEQYF.